These 23 T cell receptor beta chains were sequenced from one sample in a study of post-analysis software for immune sequencing data. General study findings and limits: When patients were compared with controls, a handful of TRBV segments were more frequent, TRBV5-6, TRBV5-1 and TRBV20-1 among them.

TCR beta cDNA libraries included unique molecular identifiers. TCRdb processed the PCR reads anew with MiXCR; each CDR3 protein has one entry. The sample has some 260,000 distinct CDR3 sequences, about 38% seen once. For these receptors, no antigen is known. The sequencing sample was made of blood. Receptors originate from a girl aged 10 to 17 with multiple sclerosis.

This clonotype was detected many times. The CDR3 DNA sequence: TGTGCCAGCAGCCCAGGGAACGGGAAGGCAGATACGCAGTATTTT. It is translated as CASSPGNGKADTQYF. The chain combines TRBV11-2 with TRBJ2-3; the D gene could be TRBD1 or TRBD2 (5 bases each). CDR1 and CDR2 (germline): SGHAT, FQNNGV. The ends were cut back, 5 bases at V and 4 bases at J, with 16 bases in the middle. The CDR3 is made up of 15 amino acids. Looking up the rest from reference TRBV11-2 and TRBJ2-3 gives the full variable domain: EAGVAQSPRYKIIEKRQSVAFWCNPISGHATLYWYQQILGQGPKLLIQFQNNGVVDDSQLPKDRFSAERLKGVDSTLKIQPAKLEDSAVYLCASSPGNGKADTQYFGPGTRLTVL.

Concerning this clonotype: One base away lies a much larger clone, so this may be a sequencing read error. V usage is TRBV28 and J usage is TRBJ1-4; D unresolved. Looked up from germline, CDR1 is MDHEN and CDR2 is SYDVKM. V lost 2 bases and J 3 bases, leaving 13 bases between the germline ends. The CDR3 length is 16 residues. CDR3 sequence reads: CASSLKVARPNEKLFF. In DNA form, the CDR3 reads TGTGCCAGCAGTTTAAAGGTAGCAAGGCCTAATGAAAAACTGTTTTTT.

At least ten counts were recorded for this clonotype. This chain joins TRBV12-3 or TRBV12-4 and TRBJ1-1, with 8 bases lining up with TRBD1. The V segment lost 3 bases and the J segment 1 base; nucleotides outside the gene matches: 7. This CDR3 is built from 16 residues. CDR3 DNA: TGTGCCAGCAGTTTCGGACAGGGCGCCCGGAACACTGAAGCTTTCTTT. This codes for CASSFGQGARNTEAFF.

In regard to this clonotype: At one boundary the junction diverges from the germline segment, which might be a read error. The chain is built from TRBV12-3 or TRBV12-4 and TRBJ2-3; 12 bases agree with TRBD2. This CDR3 is 16 amino acids long. CDR3 sequence reads: CASSATSGGRADTEYF. As DNA, the CDR3 is TGTGCCAGCAGTGCCACTAGCGGGGGGCGGGCAGATACGGAGTATTTT.

This clonotype was seen ten or more times. CDR3 residues: CASSQEQGTSYEQYF. In DNA, the CDR3 is TGCGCCAGCAGCCAAGAACAGGGGACCTCCTACGAGCAGTACTTC. The V call is TRBV4-1, the J call TRBJ2-7; TRBD1 matches at 7 bases. The CDR3 spans 15 residues. The germline V gene has CDR1 MGHRA and CDR2 YSYEKL. Trimming removed 0 bases from V and 0 bases from J; junction bases left unmatched: 2.

This clonotype has at least ten counts. This chain links TRBV6-5 with TRBJ1-1; D gene unclear. V was trimmed by 2 bases and J by 3 bases, leaving 10 bases between them. Per the germline V gene, CDR1 is MNHEY and CDR2 is SVGAGI. The CDR3 contains 14 residues. CDR3: CASSYRSWDTEAFF. The CDR3 DNA follows: TGTGCCAGCAGTTACCGCAGCTGGGACACTGAAGCTTTCTTT.

A few counts support this clonotype. The chain joins TRBV19 to TRBJ2-1; no firm D call. The CDR3 has 15 amino acids. CDR1 is LNHDA, CDR2 SQIVND, per germline (reference sequence). V was clipped by 6 bases and J by 4 bases, with 16 bases between them. The CDR3 region has the DNA TGTGCCAGTAGCCCGGTTCCTCTTCCGTACAATGAGCAGTTCTTC. It is translated as CASSPVPLPYNEQFF. The whole variable domain, filled in from reference TRBV19 and TRBJ2-1, reads DGGITQSPKYLFRKEGQNVTLSCEQNLNHDAMYWYRQDPGQGLRLIYYSQIVNDFQKGDIAEGYSVSREKKESFPLTVTSAQKNPTAFYLCASSPVPLPYNEQFFGPGTRLTVL.

This clonotype was picked up many times. V usage is TRBV4-2 and J usage is TRBJ2-4, with TRBD1 identical over 11 bases. CDR3 length: 17 residues. Germline CDR1 LGHNA, CDR2 YNFKEQ. V lost 5 bases, J lost 3 bases, and 9 bases stayed unmatched. DNA of the CDR3: TGTGCCAGCAGCTACTTGGTGGGACAGGGGGACAAAAACATTCAGTACTTC. It encodes CASSYLVGQGDKNIQYF.

This chain links TRBV4-1 with TRBJ2-1; the match to TRBD2 covers 7 bases. Germline V CDR1 and CDR2: MGHRA, YSYEKL. Losses at the gene ends were 0 bases for V and 7 bases for J; bases not matched to a gene: 9. This CDR3 is built from 16 residues. DNA for the CDR3: TGCGCCAGCAGCCAAGAAGTGGGCGGGAGAGGAAATGAGCAGTTCTTC. Translation: CASSQEVGGRGNEQFF.

This clonotype showed up just once. Just one base apart from a much larger clone, this may be a read error. V is TRBV29-1 and J is TRBJ2-3; 8 bases are a match to TRBD2. This CDR3 contains 15 residues. Germline V gives CDR1 SQVTM, CDR2 ANQGSEA. J lost 0 bases, V lost 4 bases, and 6 bases had no gene match. The CDR3 region is CSVGGSGKSTDTQYF. Written as DNA, the CDR3 is TGCAGCGTTGGGGGTAGCGGGAAGAGCACAGATACGCAGTATTTT.

About this clonotype: Possible read error: a much larger clone is one base away. The V gene is TRBV6-5, the J gene TRBJ2-5; D uncertain. CDR1 MNHEY and CDR2 SVGAGI come from the germline V gene. The CDR3 has 11 amino acids. CDR3 loop: CASSDQEAQYF. The CDR3 nucleotides are TGTGCCAGCAGTGACCAAGAGGCCCAGTACTTC.

This clonotype turned up a few times. This chain connects TRBV18 to TRBJ1-1, with no clear D. The ends were cut back, 4 bases at V and 7 bases at J, with 28 bases in the middle. The CDR3 is 18 amino acids. Germline V gene data show CDR1 as KGHSH and CDR2 as LQKENI. The CDR3 region is CASSQLVTALLWSLEAFF. The CDR3 nucleotides read TGTGCCAGCTCACAGCTTGTTACAGCGCTCCTCTGGTCACTTGAAGCTTTCTTT.

The chain couples TRBV9 to TRBJ2-2; TRBD2 matches at 7 bases. Germline trimming cut 0 bases from V and 4 bases from J; bases unmatched to any gene: 3. Germline V gene lookup returns CDR1 SGDLS and CDR2 YYNGEE. CDR3 length: 15 residues. DNA of the CDR3: TGTGCCAGCAGCGTAGTTGGCGGGGGCACCGGGGAGCTGTTTTTT. This sequence encodes CASSVVGGGTGELFF.

This clonotype was observed many times. The rearrangement joins TRBV4-1 to TRBJ2-1, with 7 bases aligning to TRBD2. V lost 1 base, J lost 4 bases, and 4 bases stayed unmatched. Germline V CDR1 and CDR2: MGHRA, YSYEKL. The CDR3 loop spans 15 amino acids. The CDR3 sequence is CASSQGDYGYNEQFF. CDR3 DNA: TGCGCCAGCAGCCAAGGGGACTACGGGTACAATGAGCAGTTCTTC.

To note about this clonotype: Just one base apart from a much larger clone, this may be a read error. The chain links TRBV20-1 to TRBJ1-2; tentatively, D is TRBD1 (5 bases). The CDR3 totals 13 residues. The germline V gene encodes CDR1 DFQATT and CDR2 SNEGSKA (reference sequence). CDR3 in amino acids: CGARGRDGYGYTF. The CDR3 bases are TGCGGTGCTAGAGGCCGGGACGGCTATGGCTACACCTTC.

The CDR3 DNA follows: TGTGCCAGCAGCCGTACACAGGGTTGGGGCCGAAATGAGCAGTTCTTC. Amino acids: CASSRTQGWGRNEQFF. This chain links TRBV6-5 with TRBJ2-1, with a tentative D call TRBD1 (6 bases). CDR1 and CDR2 (germline): MNHEY, SVGAGI. Trimming left V 6 bases short and J 7 bases short, with 22 bases between. The CDR3 covers 16 residues.

This clonotype was seen many times. This chain connects TRBV4-1 to TRBJ2-3; 8 bases fit TRBD2. Looked up from germline, CDR1 is MGHRA and CDR2 is YSYEKL. With 1 base clipped from V and 5 bases from J, the junction kept 2 bases outside the gene matches. The CDR3 has 14 residues. CDR3 bases: TGCGCCAGCAGCCAAGGCGGGGGGATAGATACGCAGTATTTT. Protein sequence: CASSQGGGIDTQYF.

This clonotype was seen ten or more times. V is TRBV20-1 and J is TRBJ2-1, with 7 positions matching TRBD1. After removal of 3 bases from V and 7 bases from J, the junction contained 9 bases not matched to a gene. The CDR3 is 14 amino acids. CDR1 and CDR2 (germline): DFQATT, SNEGSKA (reference sequence). The CDR3: CSASARGWGNEQFF. The CDR3 DNA is TGCAGTGCTAGTGCCAGGGGGTGGGGAAATGAGCAGTTCTTC.

This clonotype came up many times. This chain connects TRBV11-2 to TRBJ2-1, with 7 bases identical to TRBD2. The CDR3 is 15 residues long. The V gene's germline CDR1 is SGHAT and CDR2 FQNNGV. The V segment lost 5 bases and the J segment 3 bases; nucleotides outside the gene matches: 7. In DNA, the CDR3 is TGTGCCAGCAGCCCCACTAGCGTAAGCTACAATGAGCAGTTCTTC. This sequence encodes CASSPTSVSYNEQFF.

Points on this clonotype: A much larger clone lies a single base off, so this may be a read error. The chain is built from TRBV6-5 and TRBJ1-2; 8 bases are a match to TRBD1. Germline CDR1 is MNHEY and CDR2 is SVGAGI. The CDR3 has 15 amino acids. Trimming cost V 0 bases and J 5 bases; bases outside gene matches: 5. CDR3 coding DNA: TGTGCCAGCAGTTACTCACGGACAGGGAGATATGGCTACACCTTC. Amino acid sequence: CASSYSRTGRYGYTF.

The table lists this clonotype with a count of one. The genes are TRBV20-1 and TRBJ2-1; D call uncertain. The V and J ends lost 0 bases and 4 bases respectively, with 10 bases between them. The CDR3 loop spans 14 amino acids. Looked up from germline, CDR1 is DFQATT and CDR2 is SNEGSKA (reference sequence). CDR3 loop: CSARDVTPYNEQFF. DNA of the CDR3: TGCAGTGCTAGAGATGTGACTCCATACAATGAGCAGTTCTTC.

The chain joins TRBV20-1 to TRBJ1-2, with D perhaps matching TRBD1 (5 bases). The CDR3 contains 14 residues. Germline CDR1 and CDR2: DFQATT and SNEGSKA (reference sequence). V lost 5 bases, J lost 0 bases, and 13 bases lay in between. The CDR3 DNA sequence: TGCAGTGCTCCAGTCGGGGGAGCTAACTATGGCTACACCTTC. It is translated as CSAPVGGANYGYTF.

Remarks on this clonotype: A much larger clone is a single base away; this may be a read error. The V gene is TRBV11-2, the J gene TRBJ2-1, with a possible D match to TRBD1 (6 bases). Gene TRBJ2-7 matches the end of the DNA better, so the J call may be wrong. This CDR3 has 16 amino acids. CDR1 SGHAT and CDR2 FQNNGV come from the germline V gene. The CDR3 DNA sequence: TGTGCCAGCAGCTTTGGGGGCGAGGGCCCCTACAATGAGCAGTACTTC. It specifies CASSFGGEGPYNEQYF.